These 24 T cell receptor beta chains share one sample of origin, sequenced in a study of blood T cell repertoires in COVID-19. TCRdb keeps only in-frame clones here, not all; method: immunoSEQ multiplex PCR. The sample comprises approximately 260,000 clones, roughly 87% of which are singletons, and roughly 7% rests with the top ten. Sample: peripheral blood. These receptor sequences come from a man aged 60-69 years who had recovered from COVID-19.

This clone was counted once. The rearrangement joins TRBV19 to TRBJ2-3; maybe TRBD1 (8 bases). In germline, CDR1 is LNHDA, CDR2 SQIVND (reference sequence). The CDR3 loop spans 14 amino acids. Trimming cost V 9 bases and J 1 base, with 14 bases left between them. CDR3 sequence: CASAQGGGTDTQYF. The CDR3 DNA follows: TGTGCCAGCGCACAGGGGGGGGGCACAGATACGCAGTATTTT.

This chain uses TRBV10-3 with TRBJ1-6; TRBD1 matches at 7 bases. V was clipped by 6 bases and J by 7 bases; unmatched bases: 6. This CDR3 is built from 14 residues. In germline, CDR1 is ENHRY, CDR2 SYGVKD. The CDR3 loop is CAIRAGTENSPLHF. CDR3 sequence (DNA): TGTGCCATCAGGGCCGGGACAGAAAATTCACCCCTCCACTTT.

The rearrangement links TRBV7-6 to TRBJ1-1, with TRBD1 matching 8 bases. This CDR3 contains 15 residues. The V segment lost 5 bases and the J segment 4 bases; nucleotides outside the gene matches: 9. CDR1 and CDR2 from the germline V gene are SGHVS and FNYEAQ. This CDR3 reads CASSAQTGVGTEAFF. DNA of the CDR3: TGTGCCAGCAGCGCGCAGACAGGGGTGGGCACTGAAGCTTTCTTT.

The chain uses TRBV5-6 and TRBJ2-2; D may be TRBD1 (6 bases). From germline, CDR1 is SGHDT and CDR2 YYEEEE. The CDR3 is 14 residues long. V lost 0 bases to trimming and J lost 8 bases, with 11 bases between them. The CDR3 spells CASSLGQAAGELFF. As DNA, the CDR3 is TGTGCCAGCAGCTTGGGACAGGCGGCGGGGGAGCTGTTTTTT.

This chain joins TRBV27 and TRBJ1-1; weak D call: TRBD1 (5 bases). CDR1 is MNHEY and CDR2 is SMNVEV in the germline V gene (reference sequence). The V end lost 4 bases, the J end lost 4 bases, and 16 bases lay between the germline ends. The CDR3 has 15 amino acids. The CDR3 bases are TGTGCCAGCAGTTCTCTGCCGGGTCAGGGCACTGAAGCTTTCTTT. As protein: CASSSLPGQGTEAFF.

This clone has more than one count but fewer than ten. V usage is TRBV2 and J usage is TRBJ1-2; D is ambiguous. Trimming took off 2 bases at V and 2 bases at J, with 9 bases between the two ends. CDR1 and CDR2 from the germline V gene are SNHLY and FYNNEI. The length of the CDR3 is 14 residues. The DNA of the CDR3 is TGTGCCAGCAGTGAATACACGGAGAACTATGGCTACACCTTC. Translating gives CASSEYTENYGYTF.

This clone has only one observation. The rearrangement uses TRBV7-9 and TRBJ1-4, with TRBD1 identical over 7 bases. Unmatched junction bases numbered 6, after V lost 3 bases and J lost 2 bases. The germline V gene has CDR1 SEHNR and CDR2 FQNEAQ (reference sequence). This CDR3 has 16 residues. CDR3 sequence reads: CASSLAGGQTNEKLFF. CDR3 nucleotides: TGTGCCAGCAGCTTGGCGGGGGGACAGACTAATGAAAAACTGTTTTTT.

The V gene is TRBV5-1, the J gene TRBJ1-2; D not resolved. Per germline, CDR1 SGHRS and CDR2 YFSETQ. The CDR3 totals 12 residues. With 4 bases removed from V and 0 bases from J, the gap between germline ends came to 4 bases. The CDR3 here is CASSRANYGYTF. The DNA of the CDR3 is TGCGCCAGCAGCCGAGCTAACTATGGCTACACCTTC.

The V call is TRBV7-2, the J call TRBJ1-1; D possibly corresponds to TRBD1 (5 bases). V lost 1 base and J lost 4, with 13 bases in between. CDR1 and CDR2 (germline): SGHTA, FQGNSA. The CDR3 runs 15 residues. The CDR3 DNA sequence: TGTGCCAGCAGCTTAGGAAGGGGAGGAGTCACTGAAGCTTTCTTT. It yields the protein CASSLGRGGVTEAFF.

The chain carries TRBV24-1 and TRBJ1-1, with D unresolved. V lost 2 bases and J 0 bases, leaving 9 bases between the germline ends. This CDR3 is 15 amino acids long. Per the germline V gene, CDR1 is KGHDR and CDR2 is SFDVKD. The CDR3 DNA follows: TGTGCCACCAGTGATTCTCGCCCTATGAACACTGAAGCTTTCTTT. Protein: CATSDSRPMNTEAFF.

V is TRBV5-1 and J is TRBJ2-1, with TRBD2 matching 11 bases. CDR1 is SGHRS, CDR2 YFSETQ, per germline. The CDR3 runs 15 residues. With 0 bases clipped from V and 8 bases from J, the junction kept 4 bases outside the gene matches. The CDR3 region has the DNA TGCGCCAGCAGCTTGGAAACTAGCGGGGGCTATGAGCAGTTCTTC. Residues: CASSLETSGGYEQFF.

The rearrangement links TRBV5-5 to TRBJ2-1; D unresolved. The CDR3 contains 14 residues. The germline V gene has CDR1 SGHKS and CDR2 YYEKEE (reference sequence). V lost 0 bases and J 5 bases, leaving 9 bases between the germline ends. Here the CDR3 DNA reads TGTGCCAGCAGCTTGGCCACTACCAACAATGAGCAGTTCTTC. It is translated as CASSLATTNNEQFF.

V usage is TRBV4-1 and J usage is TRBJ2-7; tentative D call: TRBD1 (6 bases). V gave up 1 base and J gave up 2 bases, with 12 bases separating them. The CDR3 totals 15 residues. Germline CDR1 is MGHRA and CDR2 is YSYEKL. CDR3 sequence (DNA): TGCGCCAGCAGCCAAGGACAGGCGAACACCTACGAGCAGTACTTC. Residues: CASSQGQANTYEQYF.

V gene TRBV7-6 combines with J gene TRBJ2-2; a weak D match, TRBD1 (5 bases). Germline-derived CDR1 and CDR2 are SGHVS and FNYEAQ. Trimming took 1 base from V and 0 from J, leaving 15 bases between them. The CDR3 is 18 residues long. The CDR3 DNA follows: TGTGCCAGCAGCTTAGATGTCACAGGCCGCTCGAACACCGGGGAGCTGTTTTTT. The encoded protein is CASSLDVTGRSNTGELFF. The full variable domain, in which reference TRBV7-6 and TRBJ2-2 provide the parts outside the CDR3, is GAGVSQSPRYKVTKRGQDVALRCDPISGHVSLYWYRQALGQGPEFLTYFNYEAQQDKSGLPNDRFSAERPEGSISTLTIQRTEQRDSAMYRCASSLDVTGRSNTGELFFGEGSRLTVL.

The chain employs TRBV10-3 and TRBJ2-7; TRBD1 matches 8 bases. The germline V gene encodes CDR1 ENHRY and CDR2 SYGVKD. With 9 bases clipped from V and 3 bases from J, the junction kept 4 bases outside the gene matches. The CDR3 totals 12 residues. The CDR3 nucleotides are TGTGCCATACAGGGGGGAAGCTACGAGCAGTACTTC. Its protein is CAIQGGSYEQYF.

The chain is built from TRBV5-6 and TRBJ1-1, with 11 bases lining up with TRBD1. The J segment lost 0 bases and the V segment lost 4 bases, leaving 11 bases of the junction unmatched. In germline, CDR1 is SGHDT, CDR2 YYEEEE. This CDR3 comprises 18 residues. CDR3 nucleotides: TGTGCCAGCAGCCGCGGACAGGGGGCAAGGATTATGAACACTGAAGCTTTCTTT. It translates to CASSRGQGARIMNTEAFF.

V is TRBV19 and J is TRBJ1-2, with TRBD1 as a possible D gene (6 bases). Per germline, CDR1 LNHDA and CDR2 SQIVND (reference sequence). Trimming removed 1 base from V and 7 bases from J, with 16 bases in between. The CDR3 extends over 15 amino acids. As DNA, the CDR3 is TGTGCCAGTAGTATAGCGGTTGGGGGCCTGGGTGGCTACACCTTC. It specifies CASSIAVGGLGGYTF. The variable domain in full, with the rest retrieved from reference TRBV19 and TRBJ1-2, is DGGITQSPKYLFRKEGQNVTLSCEQNLNHDAMYWYRQDPGQGLRLIYYSQIVNDFQKGDIAEGYSVSREKKESFPLTVTSAQKNPTAFYLCASSIAVGGLGGYTFGSGTRLTVV.

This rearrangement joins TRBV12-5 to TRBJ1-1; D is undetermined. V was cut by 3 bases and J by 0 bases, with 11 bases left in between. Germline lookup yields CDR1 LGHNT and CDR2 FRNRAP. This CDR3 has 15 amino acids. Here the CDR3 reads CASGFGSFMNTEAFF. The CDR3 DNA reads TGTGCTAGTGGTTTCGGGAGCTTCATGAACACTGAAGCTTTCTTT. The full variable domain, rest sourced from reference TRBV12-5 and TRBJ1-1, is DARVTQTPRHKVTEMGQEVTMRCQPILGHNTVFWYRQTMMQGLELLAYFRNRAPLDDSGMPKDRFSAEMPDATLATLKIQPSEPRDSAVYFCASGFGSFMNTEAFFGQGTRLTVV.

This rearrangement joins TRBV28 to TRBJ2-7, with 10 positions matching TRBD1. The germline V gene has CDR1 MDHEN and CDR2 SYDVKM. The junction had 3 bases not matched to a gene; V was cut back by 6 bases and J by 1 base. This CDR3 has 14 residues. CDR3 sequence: CASSRDRGSYEQYV. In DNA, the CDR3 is TGTGCCAGCAGCCGGGACAGGGGATCCTACGAGCAGTACGTC.

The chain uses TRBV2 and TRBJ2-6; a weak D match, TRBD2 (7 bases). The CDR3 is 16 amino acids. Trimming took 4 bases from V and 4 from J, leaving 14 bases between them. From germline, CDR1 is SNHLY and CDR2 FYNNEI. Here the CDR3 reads CASSVQGRAGANVLTF. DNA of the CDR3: TGTGCCAGCAGTGTCCAGGGGAGGGCCGGGGCCAACGTCCTGACTTTC.

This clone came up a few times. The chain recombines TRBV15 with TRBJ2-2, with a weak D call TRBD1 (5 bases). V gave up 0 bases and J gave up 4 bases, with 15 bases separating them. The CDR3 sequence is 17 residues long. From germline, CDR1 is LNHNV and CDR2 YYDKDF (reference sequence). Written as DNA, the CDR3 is TGTGCCACCAGCAGAGATCGACAGACCCCGGGCACCGGGGAGCTGTTTTTT. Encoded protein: CATSRDRQTPGTGELFF.

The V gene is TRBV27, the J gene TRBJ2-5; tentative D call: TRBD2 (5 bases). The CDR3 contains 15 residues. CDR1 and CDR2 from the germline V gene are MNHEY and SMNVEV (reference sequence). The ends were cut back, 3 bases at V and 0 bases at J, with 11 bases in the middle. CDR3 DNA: TGTGCCAGCAGTTTTAGTAGCGCGTACCAAGAGACCCAGTACTTC. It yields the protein CASSFSSAYQETQYF.

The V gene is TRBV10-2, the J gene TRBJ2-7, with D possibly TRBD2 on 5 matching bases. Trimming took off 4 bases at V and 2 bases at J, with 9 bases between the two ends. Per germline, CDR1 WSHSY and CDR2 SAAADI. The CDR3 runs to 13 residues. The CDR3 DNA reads TGCGCCAGCAGTGGCACAGCGGCCTACGAGCAGTACTTC. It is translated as CASSGTAAYEQYF.

This CDR3 is CASIPPGGTYQPQHF. The CDR3 DNA reads TGTGCCAGCATTCCACCGGGGGGAACCTATCAGCCCCAGCATTTT. The chain recombines TRBV6-5 with TRBJ1-5, with TRBD1 as a possible D gene (5 bases). The germline gives CDR1 MNHEY, CDR2 SVGAGI. With 7 bases removed from V and 5 bases from J, the gap between germline ends came to 18 bases. This CDR3 is built from 15 residues.